The 16 T cell receptor beta chains in this list originate from one sample, sequenced in a study of blood T cell repertoires in COVID-19 (dated by TCRdb to 2018 to 2021). Receptors were amplified or captured by the immunoSEQ multiplex PCR assay. TCRdb took this table from immuneACCESS and kept in-frame rearrangements with V and J called. Such tables lack part of the clones; where checked against another copy, unresolved V genes explain under half of the gap, and the rest is unexplained. This sample comprises over 350,000 clones, approximately 88% of them detected only once. In total, the top ten clones hold around 0.95% of the sample. Sequencing was performed on PBMCs or T cells enriched from blood (not recorded which). The origin of the receptors is a woman between 25 and 40 years old with acute COVID-19.

The rearrangement joins TRBV10-1 to TRBJ2-3, with 10 positions matching TRBD2. This CDR3 spans 17 amino acids. Per germline, CDR1 WNHNN and CDR2 SYGVQD (reference sequence). Trimming cost V 0 bases and J 1 base; bases outside gene matches: 4. The CDR3 DNA sequence: TGCGCCAGCAGTGAGTCGGTAGCGGGGGGCGGCACAGATACGCAGTATTTT. Its translation: CASSESVAGGGTDTQYF.

The chain joins TRBV7-8 to TRBJ1-5; TRBD1 agrees at 8 bases. The CDR3 contains 18 residues. The V segment lost 3 bases and the J segment 3 bases; nucleotides outside the gene matches: 13. The germline CDR1 and CDR2 sequences are SGHVS and FQNEAQ. CDR3: CASSFPARTGSPNQPQHF. CDR3 DNA sequence: TGTGCCAGCAGCTTTCCTGCCCGGACAGGGAGCCCCAATCAGCCCCAGCATTTT.

This chain uses TRBV2 with TRBJ2-1; tentative D call: TRBD2 (5 bases). CDR3 length: 14 amino acids. V lost 6 bases to trimming and J lost 0 bases, with 9 bases between them. Per germline, CDR1 SNHLY and CDR2 FYNNEI. The CDR3 loop reads CASRLAGSYNEQFF. As DNA, the CDR3 is TGTGCCAGCAGGTTGGCGGGCTCCTACAATGAGCAGTTCTTC.

V is TRBV10-1 and J is TRBJ2-2; 13 bases are shared with TRBD2. The CDR3 is 15 amino acids. Germline V gives CDR1 WNHNN, CDR2 SYGVQD (reference sequence). Losses at the gene ends were 6 bases for V and 6 bases for J; bases not matched to a gene: 4. In DNA form, the CDR3 reads TGCGCCAGCAGGCCACTAGCGGGGGGGCCCGGGGAGCTGTTTTTT. Its protein product is CASRPLAGGPGELFF.

The V gene is TRBV25-1, the J gene TRBJ1-4; a possible D gene is TRBD1 (6 bases). The V end was cut by 3 bases, the J end by 8 bases, with 10 bases between. Germline values: CDR1 MGHDK, CDR2 SYGVNS. The CDR3 covers 13 residues. As DNA, the CDR3 is TGTGCCAGCAGTGAGTCAGGGGAGGAAAAACTGTTTTTT. It yields the protein CASSESGEEKLFF.

The gene calls are TRBV2 and TRBJ1-5; D possibly corresponds to TRBD1 (6 bases). Germline assignment: CDR1 SNHLY and CDR2 FYNNEI. V shed 4 bases and J shed 4 bases, with 11 bases lying between them. The CDR3 length is 14 residues. CDR3 amino acids: CASSVGQGNQPQHF. CDR3 sequence (DNA): TGTGCCAGCAGTGTCGGGCAGGGGAATCAGCCCCAGCATTTT.

The chain has TRBV4-1 and TRBJ1-6; the match to TRBD1 covers 9 bases. CDR1 and CDR2 from the germline V gene are MGHRA and YSYEKL. With V trimmed by 0 bases and J by 7 bases, 4 bases remained unmatched. This CDR3 is built from 16 residues. This chain's CDR3 is CASSQESGQGNSPLHF. The CDR3, as DNA: TGCGCCAGCAGCCAAGAGTCGGGACAGGGCAATTCACCCCTCCACTTT.

The chain joins TRBV6-4 to TRBJ2-2; unclear D gene. The CDR3 length is 15 residues. The ends were cut back, 4 bases at V and 2 bases at J, with 11 bases in the middle. The germline CDR1 and CDR2 sequences are MRHNA and SNTAGT. The CDR3 nucleotides read TGTGCCAGCAGTGGAAGTGGAGAAAACACCGGGGAGCTGTTTTTT. It encodes CASSGSGENTGELFF.

This chain uses TRBV29-1 with TRBJ2-3, with 9 bases identical to TRBD2. CDR1 SQVTM and CDR2 ANQGSEA come from the germline V gene. This CDR3 spans 14 amino acids. Trimming at V came to 6 bases and at J to 0 bases, leaving 4 bases not matched to a gene. CDR3 in DNA: TGCAGCGTGGCGGGGGGGGATAGCACAGATACGCAGTATTTT. The encoded protein is CSVAGGDSTDTQYF.

V and J are TRBV19 and TRBJ1-3; 7 nucleotides align to TRBD1. Germline V CDR1 and CDR2: LNHDA, SQIVND (reference sequence). V shed 4 bases and J 0 bases; nucleotides not matched to a gene: 6. The CDR3 length is 16 residues. The CDR3 here is CASSKGTENSGNTIYF. The CDR3 DNA follows: TGTGCCAGTAGTAAGGGGACAGAGAACTCTGGAAACACCATATATTTT. The full variable domain, with the rest looked up from reference TRBV19 and TRBJ1-3, is DGGITQSPKYLFRKEGQNVTLSCEQNLNHDAMYWYRQDPGQGLRLIYYSQIVNDFQKGDIAEGYSVSREKKESFPLTVTSAQKNPTAFYLCASSKGTENSGNTIYFGEGSWLTVV.

The chain has TRBV29-1 and TRBJ2-3, with 8 bases identical to TRBD1. CDR3 length equals 14 residues. Losses at the gene ends were 3 bases for V and 3 bases for J; bases not matched to a gene: 5. Germline CDR1 SQVTM, CDR2 ANQGSEA. The CDR3 sequence: CSVDGQGRTDTQYF. As DNA, the CDR3 is TGCAGCGTTGACGGACAGGGAAGAACAGATACGCAGTATTTT.

The chain links TRBV19 to TRBJ1-3; D not resolved. Germline CDR1 reads LNHDA; CDR2 reads SQIVND (reference sequence). The CDR3 sequence is 11 residues long. V dropped 11 bases and J dropped 3 bases, with 8 bases sitting between them. CDR3: CAGLVGNTIYF. The CDR3 nucleotides read TGTGCCGGACTTGTTGGAAACACCATATATTTT.

The rearrangement links TRBV6-4 to TRBJ2-1; TRBD1 agrees at 9 bases. The CDR3 spans 16 residues. Looked up from germline, CDR1 is MRHNA and CDR2 is SNTAGT. Trimming took 2 bases from V and 7 from J; bases not matched to a gene: 9. The CDR3 loop reads CASSDTPGQGKNEQFF. In nucleotides, the CDR3 is TGTGCCAGCAGTGACACTCCGGGACAGGGAAAAAATGAGCAGTTCTTC.

V usage is TRBV5-6 and J usage is TRBJ2-7; 9 bases line up with TRBD1. V shed 6 bases and J 6 bases; nucleotides not matched to a gene: 13. Germline values: CDR1 SGHDT, CDR2 YYEEEE. The CDR3 totals 15 residues. In DNA, the CDR3 is TGTGCCAGCAACCTATGGGACAGGGACGGGGGCGAGCAGTACTTC. Amino acids: CASNLWDRDGGEQYF.

This chain links TRBV7-9 with TRBJ1-4; perhaps TRBD1 as D (5 bases). Germline assignment: CDR1 SEHNR and CDR2 FQNEAQ (reference sequence). Trimming removed 2 bases from V and 15 bases from J, with 13 bases in between. The CDR3 has 12 amino acids. CDR3 loop: CASSLLRQTVFF. CDR3 DNA: TGTGCCAGCAGCTTACTCCGACAGACGGTGTTTTTT. Filled out from reference TRBV7-9 and TRBJ1-4, the complete variable domain reads DTGVSQNPRHKITKRGQNVTFRCDPISEHNRLYWYRQTLGQGPEFLTYFQNEAQLEKSRLLSDRFSAERPKGSFSTLEIQRTEQGDSAMYLCASSLLRQTVFFGSGTQLSVL.

This clone has just a few counts. The chain combines TRBV9 with TRBJ1-3, with 11 bases that match TRBD1. CDR1 and CDR2 (germline): SGDLS, YYNGEE. The CDR3 runs to 13 residues. The V and J ends lost 3 bases and 9 bases, in that order; junction bases with no gene match: 2. CDR3 DNA: TGTGCCAGCAGCGGGACAGGGGGCAGCACCATATATTTT. It codes for CASSGTGGSTIYF.